Sequencing of this T cell receptor (beta chain) was carried out in a study of T-cell memory formation after mild COVID-19. Study-wide context: Each donor largely had its own TCR clusters. Broader study findings: Among contracting clones, CD4+ were mainly CM/EM and CD8+ enriched in EMRA.

Note on this clonotype: Antigen specificity is unknown.

The J segment lost 3 bases and the V segment lost 4 bases, leaving 5 bases of the junction unmatched. Germline-derived CDR1 and CDR2 are KGHDR and SFDVKD. The CDR3 length is 15 residues. Via MiXCR, TCRdb re-called the 5' RACE reads, giving one row per CDR3 protein. Of more than 25,000 distinct CDR3 sequences listed, less than 8% are singletons. Material for sequencing was PBMCs or a T cell subset sorted from them (not recorded which). J is TRBJ2-3 and V is TRBV24-1; 8 bases align to TRBD2. The sequence came from an adult woman who had mild COVID-19 (a few samples of this study predate the infection). Cell type and time point are not known. The CDR3 spells CATSELAGLTDTQYF. Written as DNA, the CDR3 is TGTGCCACCAGTGAGTTAGCGGGACTTACAGATACGCAGTATTTT.